The 8 T cell receptor beta chains below come from one sample, sequenced in a study of OX40 agonist ivuxolimab in advanced cancers. Method: immunoSEQ multiplex PCR; TCRdb's copy keeps in-frame clones and lacks some. The table shows more than 30,000 clones, with about 92% occurring only once. This specimen consisted of CD4+ or CD8+ T cells sorted from blood, obtained in a trial of the OX40 agonist ivuxolimab. The receptors were sampled from an adult with an advanced solid tumor such as melanoma, head and neck, liver or kidney cancer.

The sample holds one count of this clone. This chain joins TRBV9 and TRBJ1-3; D is unresolved. There are 16 residues in the CDR3. Deletions cut 2 bases from V and 2 bases from J, with 14 bases between. Germline V gene sequence: CDR1 SGDLS, CDR2 YYNGEE. CDR3 sequence: CASSVDGSRPGNTIYF. Written as DNA, the CDR3 is TGTGCCAGCAGCGTGGACGGCTCACGACCTGGAAACACCATATATTTT. Based on the CDR3 plus reference TRBV9 and TRBJ1-3, the full variable domain is DSGVTQTPKHLITATGQRVTLRCSPRSGDLSVYWYQQSLDQGLQFLIQYYNGEERAKGNILERFSAQQFPDLHSELNLSSLELGDSALYFCASSVDGSRPGNTIYFGEGSWLTVV.

The rearrangement links TRBV5-1 to TRBJ2-2; D not certain. Deletions cut 2 bases from V and 1 base from J, with 9 bases between. Germline CDR1 reads SGHRS; CDR2 reads YFSETQ. This CDR3 has 15 residues. The CDR3 sequence is CASSFQAGNTGELFF. The DNA of the CDR3 is TGCGCCAGCAGCTTTCAGGCCGGGAACACCGGGGAGCTGTTTTTT.

The chain is built from TRBV4-1 and TRBJ1-1; D is undetermined. There are 16 residues in the CDR3. The ends were cut back, 0 bases at V and 0 bases at J, with 11 bases in the middle. The V gene's germline CDR1 is MGHRA and CDR2 YSYEKL. The DNA of the CDR3 is TGCGCCAGCAGCCAAGATAATTGGGTAATGAACACTGAAGCTTTCTTT. The encoded protein is CASSQDNWVMNTEAFF.

This sequence joins TRBV2 and TRBJ1-1, with 7 bases fitting TRBD1. The CDR3 contains 15 residues. The germline gives CDR1 SNHLY, CDR2 FYNNEI. The V segment lost 2 bases and the J segment 0 bases; nucleotides outside the gene matches: 3. CDR3 region: CASSERQGLNTEAFF. CDR3 nucleotide sequence: TGTGCCAGCAGTGAAAGACAGGGACTGAACACTGAAGCTTTCTTT.

This sequence joins TRBV6-5 and TRBJ2-5; 8 bases line up with TRBD1. The V gene end was trimmed by 4 bases and the J gene end by 1 base; junction bases not matched to a gene: 8. This CDR3 contains 16 residues. Per germline, CDR1 MNHEY and CDR2 SVGAGI. In DNA form, the CDR3 reads TGTGCCAGCAGTTCGTCCCGGGACAGGTTCCAAGAGACCCAGTACTTC. Its protein is CASSSSRDRFQETQYF.

V usage is TRBV11-2 and J usage is TRBJ2-1; 7 bases align to TRBD2. The trim removed 5 bases at V and 0 bases at J, leaving 7 bases unmatched. Germline CDR1 and CDR2: SGHAT and FQNNGV. The CDR3 is made up of 16 amino acids. Written as DNA, the CDR3 is TGTGCCAGCAGCAGCGGGACTTTAAGCTCCTACAATGAGCAGTTCTTC. Translated: CASSSGTLSSYNEQFF. Full variable domain (missing parts from reference TRBV11-2 and TRBJ2-1): EAGVAQSPRYKIIEKRQSVAFWCNPISGHATLYWYQQILGQGPKLLIQFQNNGVVDDSQLPKDRFSAERLKGVDSTLKIQPAKLEDSAVYLCASSSGTLSSYNEQFFGPGTRLTVL.

The chain couples TRBV6-9 to TRBJ2-6; D is uncertain. Trimming took off 5 bases at V and 5 bases at J, with 19 bases between the two ends. The CDR3 has 17 residues. Germline V gives CDR1 MNHGY, CDR2 SVAAGI. CDR3 loop: CASSTVLRQSRANVLTF. The CDR3 DNA reads as TGTGCCAGCAGTACGGTCTTACGACAAAGTCGGGCCAACGTCCTGACTTTC.

The CDR3 loop is CASSQQGWGTNEKLFF. CDR3 sequence (DNA): TGCGCCAGCAGCCAACAGGGATGGGGGACTAATGAAAAACTGTTTTTT. The gene calls are TRBV4-1 and TRBJ1-4, with D possibly TRBD1 on 5 matching bases. Trimming stripped 2 bases from V and 2 bases from J, with 12 bases between. Germline V gene sequence: CDR1 MGHRA, CDR2 YSYEKL. The CDR3 length is 16 residues.